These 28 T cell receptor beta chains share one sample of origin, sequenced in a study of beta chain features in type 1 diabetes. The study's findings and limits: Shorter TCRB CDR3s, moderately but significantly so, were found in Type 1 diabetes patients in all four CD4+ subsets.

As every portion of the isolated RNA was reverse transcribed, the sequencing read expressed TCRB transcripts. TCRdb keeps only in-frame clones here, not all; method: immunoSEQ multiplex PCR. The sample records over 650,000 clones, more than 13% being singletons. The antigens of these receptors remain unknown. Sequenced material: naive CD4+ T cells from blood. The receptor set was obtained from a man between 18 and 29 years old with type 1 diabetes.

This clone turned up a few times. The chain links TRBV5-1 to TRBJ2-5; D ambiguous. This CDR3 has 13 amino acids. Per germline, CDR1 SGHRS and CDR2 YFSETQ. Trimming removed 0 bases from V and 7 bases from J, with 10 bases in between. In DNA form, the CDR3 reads TGCGCCAGCAGCTTGGCCGGCGGCCGGACCCAGTACTTC. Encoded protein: CASSLAGGRTQYF.

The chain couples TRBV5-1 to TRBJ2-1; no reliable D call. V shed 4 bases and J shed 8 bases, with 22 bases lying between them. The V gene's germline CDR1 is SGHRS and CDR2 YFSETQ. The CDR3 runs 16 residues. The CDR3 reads CASSLGTYFGGDEQFF. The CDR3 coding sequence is TGCGCCAGCAGCCTAGGAACCTACTTCGGTGGAGATGAGCAGTTCTTC.

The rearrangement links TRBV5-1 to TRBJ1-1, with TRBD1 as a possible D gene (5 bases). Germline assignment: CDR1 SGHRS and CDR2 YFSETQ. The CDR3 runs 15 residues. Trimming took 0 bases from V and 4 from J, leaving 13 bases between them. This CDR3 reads CASSLAQGGSTEAFF. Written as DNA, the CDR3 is TGCGCCAGCAGCTTGGCCCAGGGAGGTAGCACTGAAGCTTTCTTT.

The CDR3 loop reads CSEYLDNTEAFF. As DNA, the CDR3 is TGCAGCGAATACTTGGACAACACTGAAGCTTTCTTT. This chain connects TRBV29-1 to TRBJ1-1, with no clear D. Deletions cut 7 bases from V and 2 bases from J, with 11 bases between. The CDR3 sequence is 12 residues long. Germline V lookup: CDR1 SQVTM, CDR2 ANQGSEA.

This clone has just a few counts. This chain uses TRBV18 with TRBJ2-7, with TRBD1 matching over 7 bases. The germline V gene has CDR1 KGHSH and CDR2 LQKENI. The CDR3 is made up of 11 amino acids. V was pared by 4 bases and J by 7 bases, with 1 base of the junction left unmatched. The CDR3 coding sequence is TGTGCCAGCTCACAGGACAGGGAGCAGTACTTC. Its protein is CASSQDREQYF.

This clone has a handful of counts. The CDR3: CASSQDPTTDTQYF. DNA of the CDR3: TGTGCCAGCAGCCAGGATCCCACCACAGATACGCAGTATTTT. This chain uses TRBV7-2 with TRBJ2-3; D gene ambiguous. Germline V gene data show CDR1 as SGHTA and CDR2 as FQGNSA. There are 14 residues in the CDR3. V was clipped by 5 bases and J by 2 bases, with 11 bases between them.

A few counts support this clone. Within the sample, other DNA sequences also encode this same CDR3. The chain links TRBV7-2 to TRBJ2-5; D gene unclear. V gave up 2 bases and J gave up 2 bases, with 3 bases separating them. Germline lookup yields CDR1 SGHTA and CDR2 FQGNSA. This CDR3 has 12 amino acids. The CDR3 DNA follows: TGTGCCAGCAGCTTAATTCAAGAGACCCAGTACTTC. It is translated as CASSLIQETQYF.

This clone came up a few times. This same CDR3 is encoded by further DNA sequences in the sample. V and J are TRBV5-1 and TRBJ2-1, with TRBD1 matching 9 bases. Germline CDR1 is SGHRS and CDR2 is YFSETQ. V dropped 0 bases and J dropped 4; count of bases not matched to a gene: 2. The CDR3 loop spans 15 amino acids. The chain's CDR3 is CASSLEGQGYNEQFF. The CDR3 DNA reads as TGCGCCAGCAGCTTGGAAGGACAGGGGTACAATGAGCAGTTCTTC.

The CDR3 here is CANPPGTARNEQFF. Here the CDR3 DNA reads TGTGCCAACCCTCCCGGGACAGCTCGCAATGAGCAGTTCTTC. This chain links TRBV2 with TRBJ2-1; TRBD1 agrees at 7 bases. V was pared by 10 bases and J by 6 bases, with 12 bases of the junction left unmatched. CDR3 length equals 14 residues. Germline CDR1 reads SNHLY; CDR2 reads FYNNEI.

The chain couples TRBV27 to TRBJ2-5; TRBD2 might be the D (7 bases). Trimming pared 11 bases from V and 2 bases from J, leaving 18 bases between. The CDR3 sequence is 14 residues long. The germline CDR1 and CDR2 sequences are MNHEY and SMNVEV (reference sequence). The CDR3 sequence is CAAGGGSPQETQYF. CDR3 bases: TGTGCCGCTGGGGGCGGGAGTCCTCAAGAGACCCAGTACTTC.

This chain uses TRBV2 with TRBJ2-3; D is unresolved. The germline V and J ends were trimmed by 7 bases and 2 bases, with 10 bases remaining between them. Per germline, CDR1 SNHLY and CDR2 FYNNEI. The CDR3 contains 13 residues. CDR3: CASNSWNTDTQYF. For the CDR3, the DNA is TGTGCCAGCAACAGCTGGAACACAGATACGCAGTATTTT.

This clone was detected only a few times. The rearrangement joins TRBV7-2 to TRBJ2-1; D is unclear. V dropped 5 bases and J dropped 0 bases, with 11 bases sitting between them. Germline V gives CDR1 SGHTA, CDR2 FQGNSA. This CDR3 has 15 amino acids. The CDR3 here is CASSPAASSYNEQFF. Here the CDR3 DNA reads TGTGCCAGCAGCCCAGCCGCGAGCTCCTACAATGAGCAGTTCTTC.

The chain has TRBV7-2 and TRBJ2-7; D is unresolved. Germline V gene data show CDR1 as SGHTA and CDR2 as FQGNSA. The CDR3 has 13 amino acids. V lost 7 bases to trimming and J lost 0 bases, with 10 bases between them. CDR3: CASTEVYSYEQYF. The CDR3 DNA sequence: TGTGCCAGCACTGAGGTATACTCCTACGAGCAGTACTTC. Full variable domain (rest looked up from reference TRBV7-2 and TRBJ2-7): GAGVSQSPSNKVTEKGKDVELRCDPISGHTALYWYRQSLGQGLEFLIYFQGNSAPDKSGLPSDRFSAERTGGSVSTLTIQRTQQEDSAVYLCASTEVYSYEQYFGPGTRLTVT.

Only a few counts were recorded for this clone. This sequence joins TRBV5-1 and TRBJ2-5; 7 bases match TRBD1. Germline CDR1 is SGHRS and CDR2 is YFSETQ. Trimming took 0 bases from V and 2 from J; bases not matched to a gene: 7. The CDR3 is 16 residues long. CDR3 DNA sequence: TGCGCCAGCAGCTTGGGCCCCGGGACAGCTCAAGAGACCCAGTACTTC. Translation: CASSLGPGTAQETQYF.

The CDR3 spells CASSLGQGPNYGYTF. DNA of the CDR3: TGCGCCAGCAGCTTGGGGCAGGGCCCTAACTATGGCTACACCTTC. The chain carries TRBV5-1 and TRBJ1-2; a possible D gene is TRBD1 (5 bases). CDR1 is SGHRS and CDR2 is YFSETQ in the germline V gene. There are 15 residues in the CDR3. The V and J ends lost 0 bases and 0 bases respectively, with 9 bases between them.

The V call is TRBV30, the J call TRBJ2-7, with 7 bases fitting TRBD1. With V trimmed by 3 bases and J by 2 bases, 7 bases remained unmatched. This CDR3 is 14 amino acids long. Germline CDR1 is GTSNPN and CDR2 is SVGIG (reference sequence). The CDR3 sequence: CAWSGRDSPYEQYF. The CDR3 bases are TGTGCCTGGAGCGGTAGGGACAGCCCCTACGAGCAGTACTTC.

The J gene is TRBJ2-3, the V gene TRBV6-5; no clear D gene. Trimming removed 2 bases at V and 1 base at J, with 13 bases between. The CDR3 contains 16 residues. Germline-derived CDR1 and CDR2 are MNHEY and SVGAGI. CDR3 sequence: CASSYGRVPRTDTQYF. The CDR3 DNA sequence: TGTGCCAGCAGTTACGGAAGGGTTCCACGCACAGATACGCAGTATTTT.

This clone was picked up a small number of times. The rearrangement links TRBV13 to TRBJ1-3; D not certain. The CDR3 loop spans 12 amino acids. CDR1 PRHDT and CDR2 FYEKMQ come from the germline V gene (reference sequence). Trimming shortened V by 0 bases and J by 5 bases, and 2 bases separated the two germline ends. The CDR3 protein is CASSLGRNTIYF. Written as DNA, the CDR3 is TGTGCCAGCAGCTTAGGCCGAAACACCATATATTTT.

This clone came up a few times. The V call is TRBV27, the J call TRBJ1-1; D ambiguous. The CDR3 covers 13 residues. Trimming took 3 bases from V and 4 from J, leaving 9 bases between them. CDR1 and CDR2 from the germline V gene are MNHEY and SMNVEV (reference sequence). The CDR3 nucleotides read TGTGCCAGCAGTTTCCTGAGTGGCACTGAAGCTTTCTTT. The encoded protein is CASSFLSGTEAFF.

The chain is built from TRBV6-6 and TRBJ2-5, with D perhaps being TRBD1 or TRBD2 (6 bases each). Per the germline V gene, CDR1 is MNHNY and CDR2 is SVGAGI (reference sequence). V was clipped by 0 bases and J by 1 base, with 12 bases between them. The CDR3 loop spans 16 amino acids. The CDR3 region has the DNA TGTGCCAGCAGTTACTCGGTGGGGGGCCCCCAAGAGACCCAGTACTTC. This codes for CASSYSVGGPQETQYF.

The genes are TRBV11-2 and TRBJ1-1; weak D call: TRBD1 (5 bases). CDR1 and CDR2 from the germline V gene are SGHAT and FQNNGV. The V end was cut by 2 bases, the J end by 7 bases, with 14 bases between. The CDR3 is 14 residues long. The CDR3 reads CASSLLPRQGEAFF. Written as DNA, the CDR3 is TGTGCCAGCAGCTTACTCCCCCGGCAGGGTGAAGCTTTCTTT.

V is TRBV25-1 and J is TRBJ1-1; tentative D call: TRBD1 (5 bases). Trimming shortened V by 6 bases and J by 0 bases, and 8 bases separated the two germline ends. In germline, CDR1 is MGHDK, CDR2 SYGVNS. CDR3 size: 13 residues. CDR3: CASRQTVNTEAFF. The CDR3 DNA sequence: TGTGCCAGCAGACAGACAGTGAACACTGAAGCTTTCTTT. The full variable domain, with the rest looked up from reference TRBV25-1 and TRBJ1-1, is EADIYQTPRYLVIGTGKKITLECSQTMGHDKMYWYQQDPGMELHLIHYSYGVNSTEKGDLSSESTVSRIRTEHFPLTLESARPSHTSQYLCASRQTVNTEAFFGQGTRLTVV.

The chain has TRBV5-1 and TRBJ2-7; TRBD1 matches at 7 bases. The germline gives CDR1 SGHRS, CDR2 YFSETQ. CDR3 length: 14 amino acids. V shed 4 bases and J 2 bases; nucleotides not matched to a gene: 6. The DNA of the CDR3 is TGCGCCAGCAGCGCCTCGGGACAGACCTACGAGCAGTACTTC. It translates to CASSASGQTYEQYF.

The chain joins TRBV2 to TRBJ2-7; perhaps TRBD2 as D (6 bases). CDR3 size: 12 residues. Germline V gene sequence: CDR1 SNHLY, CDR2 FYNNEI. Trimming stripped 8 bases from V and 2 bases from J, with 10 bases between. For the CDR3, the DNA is TGTGCCAGCGCACGGGAGCCCTACGAGCAGTACTTC. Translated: CASAREPYEQYF.

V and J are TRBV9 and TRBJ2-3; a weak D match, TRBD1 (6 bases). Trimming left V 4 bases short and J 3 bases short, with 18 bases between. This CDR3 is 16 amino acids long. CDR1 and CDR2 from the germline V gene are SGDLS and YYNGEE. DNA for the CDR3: TGTGCCAGCAGCCCGACCCACAGCACAGGGACAGATACGCAGTATTTT. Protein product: CASSPTHSTGTDTQYF. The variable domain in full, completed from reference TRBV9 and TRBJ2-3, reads DSGVTQTPKHLITATGQRVTLRCSPRSGDLSVYWYQQSLDQGLQFLIQYYNGEERAKGNILERFSAQQFPDLHSELNLSSLELGDSALYFCASSPTHSTGTDTQYFGPGTRLTVL.

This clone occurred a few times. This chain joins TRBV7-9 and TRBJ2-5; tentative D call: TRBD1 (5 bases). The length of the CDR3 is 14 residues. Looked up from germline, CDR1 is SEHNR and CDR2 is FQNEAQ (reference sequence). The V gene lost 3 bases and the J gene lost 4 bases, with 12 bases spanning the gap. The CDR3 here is CASSLDTGGETQYF. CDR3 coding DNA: TGTGCCAGCAGCTTGGACACAGGCGGAGAGACCCAGTACTTC.

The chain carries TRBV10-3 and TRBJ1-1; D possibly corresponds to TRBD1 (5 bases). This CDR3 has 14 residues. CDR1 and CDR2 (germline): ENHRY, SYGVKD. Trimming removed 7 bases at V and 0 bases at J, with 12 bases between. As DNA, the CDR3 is TGTGCCATCACCCCGGGGGGTCTGAACACTGAAGCTTTCTTT. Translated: CAITPGGLNTEAFF.

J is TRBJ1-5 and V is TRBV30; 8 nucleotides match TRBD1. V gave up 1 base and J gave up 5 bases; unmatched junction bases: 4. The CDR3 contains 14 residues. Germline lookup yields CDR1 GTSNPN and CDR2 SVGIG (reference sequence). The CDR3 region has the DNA TGTGCCTGGAGTGGCCTACAGGGGGATCAGCCCCAGCATTTT. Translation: CAWSGLQGDQPQHF.